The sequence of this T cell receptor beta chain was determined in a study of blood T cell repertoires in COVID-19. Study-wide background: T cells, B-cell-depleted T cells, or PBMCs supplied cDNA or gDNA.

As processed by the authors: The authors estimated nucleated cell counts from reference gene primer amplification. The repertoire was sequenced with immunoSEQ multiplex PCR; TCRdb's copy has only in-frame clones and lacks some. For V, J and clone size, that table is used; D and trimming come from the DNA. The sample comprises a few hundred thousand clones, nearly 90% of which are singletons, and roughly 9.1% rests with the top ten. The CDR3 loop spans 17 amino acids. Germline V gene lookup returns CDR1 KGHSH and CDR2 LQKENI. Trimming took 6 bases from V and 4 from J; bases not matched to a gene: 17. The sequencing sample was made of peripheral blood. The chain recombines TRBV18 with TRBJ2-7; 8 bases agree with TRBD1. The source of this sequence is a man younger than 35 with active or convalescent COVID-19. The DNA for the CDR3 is TGTGCCAGCTCCGTTGCCCCCGCGGACAGGGTCGAGTACGAGCAGTACTTC. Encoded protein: CASSVAPADRVEYEQYF.